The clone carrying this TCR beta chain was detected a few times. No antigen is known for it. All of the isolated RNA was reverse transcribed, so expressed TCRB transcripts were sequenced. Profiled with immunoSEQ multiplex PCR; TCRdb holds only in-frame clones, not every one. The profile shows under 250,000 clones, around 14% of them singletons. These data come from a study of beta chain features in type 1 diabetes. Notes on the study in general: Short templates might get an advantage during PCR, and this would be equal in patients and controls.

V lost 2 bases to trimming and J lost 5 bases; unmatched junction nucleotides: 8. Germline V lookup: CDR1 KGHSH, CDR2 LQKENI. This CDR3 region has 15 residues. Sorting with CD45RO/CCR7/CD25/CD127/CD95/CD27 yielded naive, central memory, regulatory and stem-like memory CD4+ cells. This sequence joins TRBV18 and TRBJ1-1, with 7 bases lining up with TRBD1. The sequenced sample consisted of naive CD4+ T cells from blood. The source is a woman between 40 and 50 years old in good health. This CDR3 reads CASSPTDRVRTEAFF. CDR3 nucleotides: TGTGCCAGCTCACCAACTGACAGGGTGAGGACTGAAGCTTTCTTT.